This entry features one T cell receptor (beta chain) sequence. This sample was taken from a study of blood T cell repertoires in COVID-19. Profiling relied on immunoSEQ multiplex PCR, and the TCRdb table lists in-frame clones only, not all of them. The data show some 150,000 clones, with roughly 84% seen just once and 2.6% held by the top ten. V was pared by 2 bases and J by 1 base, with 13 bases of the junction left unmatched. Germline V lookup: CDR1 SGHTA, CDR2 FQGNSA. The CDR3 runs 19 residues. Specimen: peripheral blood. This TCR was recovered from a human donor with acute or convalescent COVID-19. The donor label of this sample is uncertain. The V and J genes are TRBV7-2 and TRBJ2-3; TRBD2 aligns across 9 bases. CDR3 protein: CASSLLFGVAGDRTDTQYF. CDR3 in DNA: TGTGCCAGCAGCTTATTGTTTGGGGTAGCGGGAGACCGCACAGATACGCAGTATTTT. The full variable domain, in which reference TRBV7-2 and TRBJ2-3 provide the parts outside the CDR3, is GAGVSQSPSNKVTEKGKDVELRCDPISGHTALYWYRQSLGQGLEFLIYFQGNSAPDKSGLPSDRFSAERTGGSVSTLTIQRTQQEDSAVYLCASSLLFGVAGDRTDTQYFGPGTRLTVL.